This T cell receptor beta chain was sequenced for a study of blood T cell repertoires in COVID-19. Study-wide context: Spain, Italy and the United States supplied samples that represented acute and convalescent COVID-19.

This CDR3 is built from 14 residues. Germline-derived CDR1 and CDR2 are SGDLS and YYNGEE. The germline V and J ends were trimmed by 1 base and 6 bases, with 11 bases remaining between them. Per the original methods: Nucleated cell counts were estimated from reference gene primer amplification. Repertoires were generated with immunoSEQ multiplex PCR, while TCRdb's copy carries only in-frame clones and drops some. V and J calls and clone size are copied from that table; D and trimming were computed from the DNA. The data hold 470,000 or so clones, with roughly 91% observed a single time. The chain combines TRBV9 with TRBJ1-5; D remains ambiguous. The TCR comes from a woman aged 25 to 39 with acute or convalescent COVID-19. Material: peripheral blood. The CDR3, as DNA: TGTGCCAGCAGCGTACAACCGACGGGTCAGCCCCAGCATTTT. Translation: CASSVQPTGQPQHF.